This T cell receptor beta chain was recorded in a study of T cells after yellow fever vaccination (dated by TCRdb to 2018 to 2020). General notes on the study: The SMART-Seq v4 Ultra Low Input RNA kit was used to prepare libraries from fractions with low cell numbers. To follow T-cell clones before and after both primary and booster YFV17D yellow fever vaccination, bulk TCR alpha and beta repertoires underwent longitudinal sequencing. Two healthy male donors made up the cohort, one aged 18 to 29 years and the other aged 30 to 40 years. Bulk PBMC replicates and cell subsets were isolated from blood drawn at multiple timepoints before and after both primary and secondary immunization. Study-wide findings and limitations: Computational filtering was required because FACS-sorted repertoires could contain abundant contaminating clonotypes from the bulk population. The secondary T-cell response was found to be weaker but faster than the primary response, with a peak reached on day 5 rather than on day 15. Most clones expanded after primary vaccination (almost 97% of CD4 and 88% of CD8) were re-detected after the booster, suggesting that broad memory maintenance occurred. Because only a couple of donors were included in the study, the extent to which the findings can be generalized is limited. A small fraction of clonotypes appeared in both the CD4 and CD8 compartments, likely as a result of convergent recombination.

Interpreted using the paper, the treatment or condition label stands for: live attenuated yellow fever vaccine strain. A standard Ficoll-Paque protocol was used to isolate PBMCs from peripheral blood. Dynabeads CD4 and CD8 positive selection kits were used to isolate the CD4 and CD8 T-cell fractions. TriZol was used to extract RNA from bulk PBMCs, CD4 and CD8 fractions, and dextramer-positive and dextramer-negative fractions. From its cysteine to its phenylalanine, the CDR3 spans 13 amino acids. Just CDR3 DNA is preserved here, 39 bases in frame from base 1. Relative to germline, V is 5 bases shorter and J is 8 bases shorter, with 13 bases between their ends. The germline V gene (reference sequence) provides CDR1 SEHNR and CDR2 FQNEAQ. As for this clonotype: The antigen this receptor binds is unknown. No qualities accompany the bases; no much larger clone lies one base away.

TCR cDNA was synthesized by 5'RACE template switching, which introduced a universal primer site and unique molecular identifiers. Priming for cDNA synthesis came from both the TCR alpha and TCR beta constant segments. Libraries were amplified in two PCR steps, with sample barcodes and sequencing adapters added in the second step. Libraries were sequenced on Illumina HiSeq 2500 (2x100 bp) or NovaSeq (2x150 bp). On the study's bioinformatics: Reads were demultiplexed and collapsed into UMI consensus sequences with MIGEC, and V(D)J alignment was performed with MiXCR. Vaccine-responding clonotypes were identified with edgeR using replicate PBMC samples, with FDR below 0.01 and a log2 fold change above 5 up to day 15 being required. Each bulk clonotype received a CD4 or CD8 identity based on whether the sequenced CD4 or CD8 repertoire contained that clonotype at higher abundance. The public sequencing data were trimmed at Q25 with fastp and processed into clonotypes with MiXCR by TCRdb, which kept only in-frame beta chains. Entries that share a CDR3 protein sequence are merged under the most common genes and DNA. The V and J calls here are based on TCRdb, not the publication. For this sample the table gives about 240,000 distinct CDR3 sequences, of which around 7% were detected only once. The top ten constitute about 0.9% of the sample.

The source of this sequence is a man aged 25 to 40 who received the YFV17D yellow fever vaccine. The sequences come from CD4+ T cells sorted from PBMCs, collected 15 days after the yellow fever booster vaccination. The V and J segments used are TRBV7-9 and TRBJ2-1; the D region possibly corresponds to TRBD2 (6 bases align). The DNA sequence is TGTGCCAGCAGCCGGGACTCCCTCCATGAGCAGTTCTTC. Translated, this gives CASSRDSLHEQFF.